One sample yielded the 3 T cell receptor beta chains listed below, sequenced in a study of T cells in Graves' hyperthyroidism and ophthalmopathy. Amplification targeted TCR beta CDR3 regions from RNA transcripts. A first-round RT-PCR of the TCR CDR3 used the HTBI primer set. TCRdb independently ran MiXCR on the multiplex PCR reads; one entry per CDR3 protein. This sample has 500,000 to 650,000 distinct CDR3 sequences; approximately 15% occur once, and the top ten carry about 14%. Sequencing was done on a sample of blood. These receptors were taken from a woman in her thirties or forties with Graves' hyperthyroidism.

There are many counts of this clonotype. The CDR3 nucleotides read TGTGCCAGCACGACCCAGACAGATACGCAGTATTTT. Translating it yields CASTTQTDTQYF. The J gene is TRBJ2-3, the V gene TRBV2; D not resolved. Germline lookup yields CDR1 SNHLY and CDR2 FYNNEI. There are 12 residues in the CDR3. The V and J ends lost 7 bases and 3 bases respectively, with 8 bases between them.

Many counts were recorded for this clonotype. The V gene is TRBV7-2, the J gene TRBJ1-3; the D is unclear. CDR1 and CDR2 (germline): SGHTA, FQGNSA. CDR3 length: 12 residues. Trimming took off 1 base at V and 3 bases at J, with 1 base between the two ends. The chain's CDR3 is CASSLGGNTIYF. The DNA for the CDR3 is TGTGCCAGCAGCTTAGGTGGAAACACCATATATTTT.

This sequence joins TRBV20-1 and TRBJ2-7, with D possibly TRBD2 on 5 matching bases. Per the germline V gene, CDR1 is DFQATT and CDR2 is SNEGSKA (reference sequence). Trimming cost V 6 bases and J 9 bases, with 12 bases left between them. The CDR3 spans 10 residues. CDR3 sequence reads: CSAKYEGQYF. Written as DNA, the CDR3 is TGCAGTGCAAAATACGAGGGGCAGTACTTC.